Following are 11 T cell receptor beta chains from one sample sequenced in a study of blood T cell repertoires in COVID-19. Assay: immunoSEQ multiplex PCR; the TCRdb copy retains only in-frame clones and omits some. The sample holds roughly 340,000 clones, more than 70% seen once. The sample consisted of peripheral blood. These receptors were collected from a woman aged 30 to 39 with COVID-19, enrolled during active disease.

The rearrangement uses TRBV7-8 and TRBJ2-3, with a possible D match to TRBD2 (5 bases). With 1 base removed from V and 3 bases from J, the gap between germline ends came to 17 bases. The CDR3 is 17 residues long. Germline CDR1 and CDR2: SGHVS and FQNEAQ. As DNA, the CDR3 is TGTGCCAGCAGCTTAGAGGGCCTAGCCCTCCCAACAGATACGCAGTATTTT. Its translation is CASSLEGLALPTDTQYF.

The V gene is TRBV7-2, the J gene TRBJ2-2, with 8 bases matching TRBD2. Losses at the gene ends were 4 bases for V and 4 bases for J; bases not matched to a gene: 5. The CDR3 runs 15 residues. Germline V lookup: CDR1 SGHTA, CDR2 FQGNSA. The CDR3: CASSSTRGATGELFF. The DNA of the CDR3 is TGTGCCAGCAGCTCCACGCGGGGGGCCACCGGGGAGCTGTTTTTT. Supplemented by reference TRBV7-2 and TRBJ2-2, the full variable domain reads GAGVSQSPSNKVTEKGKDVELRCDPISGHTALYWYRQSLGQGLEFLIYFQGNSAPDKSGLPSDRFSAERTGGSVSTLTIQRTQQEDSAVYLCASSSTRGATGELFFGEGSRLTVL.

The chain recombines TRBV24-1 with TRBJ1-2, with D possibly being TRBD1 (5 bases). The CDR3 sequence is 13 residues long. CDR1 KGHDR and CDR2 SFDVKD come from the germline V gene. V shed 8 bases and J shed 4 bases, with 13 bases lying between them. This CDR3 reads CATTATGGYGYTF. The CDR3 DNA follows: TGTGCCACCACGGCCACCGGGGGCTATGGCTACACCTTC.

This rearrangement joins TRBV2 to TRBJ2-1, with 12 bases fitting TRBD2. This CDR3 has 17 residues. Germline loops: CDR1 SNHLY, CDR2 FYNNEI. The V gene end was trimmed by 3 bases and the J gene end by 7 bases; junction bases not matched to a gene: 10. CDR3 loop: CASSETGTSGSWNEQFF. CDR3 DNA sequence: TGTGCCAGCAGTGAGACAGGGACTAGCGGGTCGTGGAATGAGCAGTTCTTC.

J is TRBJ2-1 and V is TRBV27, with 9 bases matching TRBD2. CDR3 length equals 15 residues. J lost 6 bases, V lost 5 bases, and 8 bases had no gene match. Germline CDR1 is MNHEY and CDR2 is SMNVEV (reference sequence). CDR3 sequence reads: CASSHRSGRFNEQFF. The CDR3 DNA reads as TGTGCCAGCAGTCATCGAAGCGGGAGGTTCAATGAGCAGTTCTTC.

The chain carries TRBV9 and TRBJ1-2, with 11 bases matching TRBD1. Looked up from germline, CDR1 is SGDLS and CDR2 is YYNGEE. V lost 0 bases and J lost 4; bases outside the gene matches: 8. CDR3 size: 17 residues. The CDR3 protein is CASSVGTGGSSGYGYTF. Written as DNA, the CDR3 is TGTGCCAGCAGCGTAGGGACAGGGGGCTCTTCGGGCTATGGCTACACCTTC.

The chain is built from TRBV24-1 and TRBJ2-1; D is ambiguous. CDR3 length equals 13 residues. The ends were cut back, 5 bases at V and 2 bases at J, with 6 bases in the middle. CDR1 KGHDR and CDR2 SFDVKD come from the germline V gene. CDR3 protein: CATSGVPYNEQFF. CDR3 coding DNA: TGTGCCACCAGTGGAGTGCCCTACAATGAGCAGTTCTTC.

This clone was detected a few times. The genes are TRBV4-3 and TRBJ1-2, with a tentative D call TRBD1 (6 bases). V lost 4 bases and J 4 bases, leaving 16 bases between the germline ends. CDR3 length equals 15 residues. The germline V gene encodes CDR1 LGHNA and CDR2 YSLEER. This chain's CDR3 is CASSLGTTGSYGYTF. CDR3 nucleotide sequence: TGCGCCAGCAGCCTTGGGACCACAGGGTCCTATGGCTACACCTTC.

This rearrangement joins TRBV7-9 to TRBJ2-6, with TRBD1 matching over 9 bases. The V gene's germline CDR1 is SEHNR and CDR2 FQNEAQ (reference sequence). The ends lost 2 bases at V and 2 bases at J; junction bases unmatched: 1. The CDR3 loop spans 16 amino acids. Here the CDR3 DNA reads TGTGCCAGCAGCTTATGGACAGGGGCTGGGGCCAACGTCCTGACTTTC. Translation: CASSLWTGAGANVLTF. The full variable domain, with the rest looked up from reference TRBV7-9 and TRBJ2-6, is DTGVSQNPRHKITKRGQNVTFRCDPISEHNRLYWYRQTLGQGPEFLTYFQNEAQLEKSRLLSDRFSAERPKGSFSTLEIQRTEQGDSAMYLCASSLWTGAGANVLTFGAGSRLTVL.

To note about this clone: A read error may produce the germline difference seen at one junction end. The CDR3 region is CASSDGTGGRVF. The CDR3 nucleotides are TGTGCCAGCAGCGATGGGACAGGGGGTAGGGTTTTT. The chain carries TRBV2 and TRBJ1-4; the match to TRBD1 covers 11 bases. The length of the CDR3 is 12 residues. From germline, CDR1 is SNHLY and CDR2 FYNNEI.

This chain links TRBV7-2 with TRBJ1-5; a weak D match, TRBD1 (6 bases). The germline V and J ends were trimmed by 5 bases and 5 bases, with 13 bases remaining between them. CDR1 and CDR2 (germline): SGHTA, FQGNSA. The CDR3 has 14 amino acids. The CDR3 DNA reads as TGTGCCAGCAGCGTGAGGGGGTTCGATCAGCCCCAGCATTTT. Amino acids: CASSVRGFDQPQHF. Based on the CDR3 plus reference TRBV7-2 and TRBJ1-5, the full variable domain is GAGVSQSPSNKVTEKGKDVELRCDPISGHTALYWYRQSLGQGLEFLIYFQGNSAPDKSGLPSDRFSAERTGGSVSTLTIQRTQQEDSAVYLCASSVRGFDQPQHFGDGTRLSIL.